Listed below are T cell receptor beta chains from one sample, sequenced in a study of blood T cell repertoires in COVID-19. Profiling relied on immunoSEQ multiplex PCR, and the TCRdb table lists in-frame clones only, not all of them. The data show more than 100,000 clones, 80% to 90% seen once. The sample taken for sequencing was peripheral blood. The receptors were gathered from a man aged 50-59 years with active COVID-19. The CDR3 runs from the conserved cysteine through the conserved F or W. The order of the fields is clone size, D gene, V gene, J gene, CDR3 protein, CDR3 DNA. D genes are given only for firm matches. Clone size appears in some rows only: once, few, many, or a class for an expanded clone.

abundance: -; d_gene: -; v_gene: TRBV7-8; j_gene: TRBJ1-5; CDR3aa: CASSLAPRGNQPQHF; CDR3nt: TGTGCCAGCAGCTTAGCGCCGAGGGGCAATCAGCCCCAGCATTTT
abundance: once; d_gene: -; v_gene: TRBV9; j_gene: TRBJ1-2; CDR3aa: CASSVVSLSGGYTF; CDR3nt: TGTGCCAGCAGCGTAGTTTCCCTCTCGGGGGGCTACACCTTC
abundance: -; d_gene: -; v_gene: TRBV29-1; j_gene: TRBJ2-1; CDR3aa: CSAAIYNEQFF; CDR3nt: TGCAGCGCAGCGATCTACAATGAGCAGTTCTTC
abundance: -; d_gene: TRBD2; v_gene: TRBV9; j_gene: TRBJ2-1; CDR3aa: CASSPLAGAYNEQFF; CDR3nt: TGTGCCAGCAGCCCCCTAGCGGGGGCCTACAATGAGCAGTTCTTC
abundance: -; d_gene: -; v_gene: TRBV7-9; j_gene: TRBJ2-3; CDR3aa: CASSLQALPGIRDTQYF; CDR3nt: TGTGCCAGCAGCTTACAGGCTCTACCCGGTATCCGCGATACGCAGTATTTT
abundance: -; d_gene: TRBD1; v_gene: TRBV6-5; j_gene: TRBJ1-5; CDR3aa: CASTGQVKQPQHF; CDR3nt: TGTGCCAGCACCGGACAGGTGAAACAGCCCCAGCATTTT
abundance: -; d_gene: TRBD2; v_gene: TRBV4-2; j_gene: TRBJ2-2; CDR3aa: CASSQEGAGTGELFF; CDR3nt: TGTGCCAGCAGCCAAGAGGGAGCGGGAACCGGGGAGCTGTTTTTT
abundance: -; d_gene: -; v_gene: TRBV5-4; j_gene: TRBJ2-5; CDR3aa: CASSLRGEETQYF; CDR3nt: TGTGCCAGCAGCTTGCGGGGTGAAGAGACCCAGTACTTC
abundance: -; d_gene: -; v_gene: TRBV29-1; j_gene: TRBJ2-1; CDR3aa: CSAGLAEEQFF; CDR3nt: TGCAGCGCCGGACTGGCTGAGGAGCAGTTCTTC
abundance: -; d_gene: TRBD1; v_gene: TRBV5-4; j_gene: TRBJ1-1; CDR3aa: CASSLGQGGGSSFF; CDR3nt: TGTGCCAGCAGCTTGGGACAGGGTGGGGGAAGCAGTTTCTTT